This T cell receptor beta chain was found in a study of Graves' ophthalmopathy and Graves' hyperthyroidism. Investigators amplified TCR beta CDR3 regions from RNA transcripts. The workflow started with a first-round RT-PCR run with HTBI primers and then moved on to a second-round multiplex PCR. One entry per CDR3 protein, called by TCRdb with MiXCR from the multiplex PCR reads. The data hold 740,000 or so distinct CDR3 sequences, with around 40% observed a single time. This CDR3 is 13 amino acids long. The V end was cut by 4 bases, the J end by 6 bases, with 13 bases between. Germline CDR1 SGHKS, CDR2 YYEKEE (reference sequence). This clonotype was detected a few times. Presentation of ophthalmopathy in the donors involved moderate-to-severe activity, CAS ≥3, NOSPECS ≥4 and a duration under 3 months.

The source of this sequence is an adult man with Graves' ophthalmopathy. The sequenced sample consisted of peripheral blood. This sequence joins TRBV5-5 and TRBJ1-2; no reliable D call. The CDR3 DNA sequence: TGTGCCAGCAGCCACCCTGGCGGCAATGGCTACACCTTC. Its protein product is CASSHPGGNGYTF.